Here is one T cell receptor (beta chain) with its context. The antigen is not known. The record originates from a study of Ad26.COV2.S vaccination and SARS-CoV-2 variants. As for the study in general: Donor was in the COV1001 Ad26.COV2.S trial arm.

J was trimmed by 3 bases and V by 2 bases; bases with no gene match: 4. The CDR3 runs 15 residues. CDR1 is MNHNY, CDR2 SVGAGI, per germline (reference sequence). Study-level findings and limits: Assessments of TCR breadth and depth may have underestimated the total T cell responses.

The treatment was: roughly 19 received Ad26.COV2.S at low or high dose, single or two shots; several received placebo; per-sample allocation not given. Repertoires come from day 63 after the first vaccine or placebo injection. TCRdb's copy holds only in-frame clones and misses some; the assay was immunoSEQ multiplex PCR. This table holds nearly 400,000 clones, 70% to 90% found once. The sequencing here drew on peripheral blood, taken in a trial of Ad26.COV2.S vaccine versus placebo. The TCR comes from a person between 18 and 60 years old who received the Ad26.COV2.S COVID-19 vaccine or a placebo. The gene calls are TRBV6-6 and TRBJ2-1; 7 bases match TRBD1. The CDR3, as DNA: TGTGCCAGCAGTTACCCGGGACAGAACTACAATGAGCAGTTCTTC. Translated, it gives CASSYPGQNYNEQFF.